The rows below give T cell receptor beta chains drawn from one sample of a study of control samples from healthy donors and cancer patients. Assay used: immunoSEQ multiplex PCR; TCRdb lists only in-frame clones, some missing. The sample carries about 120,000 clones, roughly 90% recorded once. The sample was PBMCs. The receptors here all came from a woman aged 60-70 years with lung cancer. Each CDR3 is given with its conserved first and last residue. D genes are given only for firm matches. Some rows have no size entry. The others give once, few or many, or a class for an expanded clone.

D	V	size	J	CDR3	DNA
.	TRBV11-2	few	TRBJ2-3	CASTLSFSGRNTDTQYF	TGTGCCAGCACCCTAAGCTTCTCAGGGAGGAACACAGATACGCAGTATTTT
.	TRBV24-1	.	TRBJ1-1	CATRPQGTNTEAFF	TGTGCCACCAGACCCCAGGGAACGAACACTGAAGCTTTCTTT
TRBD2	TRBV19	.	TRBJ2-5	CASGLAEETQYF	TGTGCCAGCGGACTAGCGGAAGAGACCCAGTACTTC
TRBD1	TRBV7-8	.	TRBJ1-2	CASSLRTGDFKGYTF	TGTGCCAGCAGCCTCCGGACAGGGGACTTTAAGGGCTACACCTTC
.	TRBV7-8	.	TRBJ1-2	CASSLESGVGYTF	TGTGCCAGCAGCTTAGAATCGGGGGTCGGCTACACCTTC
TRBD1	TRBV19	.	TRBJ1-6	CASRQTGGASSPLHF	TGTGCCAGTAGACAGACAGGGGGCGCGAGTTCACCCCTCCACTTT
.	TRBV29-1	.	TRBJ1-1	CSVAPGGYNTEAFF	TGCAGCGTTGCTCCGGGAGGGTATAACACTGAGGCTTTCTTT
.	TRBV4-2	.	TRBJ1-5	CASSQDHQRDQPQHF	TGTGCCAGCAGCCAAGATCACCAACGGGATCAGCCCCAGCATTTT
TRBD2	TRBV2	few	TRBJ2-3	CASTGLAGTAGTQYF	TGTGCCAGCACGGGACTAGCGGGGACGGCGGGCACGCAGTATTTT
.	TRBV20-1	.	TRBJ1-2	CSASTGTASNYGYTF	TGCAGTGCTAGTACAGGGACCGCTTCTAACTATGGCTACACCTTC
.	TRBV5-4	.	TRBJ1-1	CASSLQGVPEAFF	TGTGCCAGCAGCTTGCAGGGTGTCCCTGAAGCTTTCTTT
.	TRBV7-6	.	TRBJ1-2	CASSLAAGEPYGYTF	TGTGCCAGCAGCTTAGCCGCCGGGGAACCCTATGGCTACACCTTC
TRBD2	TRBV7-2	few	TRBJ2-1	CASSFAGGYNEQFF	TGTGCCAGCAGCTTCGCGGGAGGCTACAATGAGCAGTTCTTC
.	TRBV7-9	.	TRBJ2-1	CASSLGGHTRDEQFF	TGTGCCAGCAGCTTAGGAGGACACACGCGGGATGAGCAGTTCTTC
.	TRBV3-1/TRBV3-2	.	TRBJ1-2	CASSLSGGYTF	TGTGCCAGCAGTCTCTCAGGTGGCTACACCTTC
TRBD1	TRBV3-1/TRBV3-2	.	TRBJ1-4	CASSQGTGPNEKLFF	TGTGCCAGCAGCCAAGGGACAGGACCTAATGAAAAACTGTTTTTT
.	TRBV19	.	TRBJ1-2	CASSIASGVGYGYTF	TGTGCCAGTAGTATAGCTTCAGGAGTGGGCTATGGCTACACCTTC
.	TRBV7-2	few	TRBJ2-5	CASSFPTETQYF	TGTGCCAGCAGCTTCCCGACAGAGACCCAGTACTTC
.	TRBV3-1/TRBV3-2	.	TRBJ1-4	CASSRRTAHNEKLFF	TGTGCCAGCAGCCGACGAACAGCCCATAATGAAAAACTGTTTTTT
.	TRBV7-9	.	TRBJ2-7	CASGPETGKGEQYF	TGTGCCAGCGGCCCCGAAACGGGAAAGGGCGAGCAGTACTTC
.	TRBV21-1	.	TRBJ1-4	CASSNPRPATNEKLFF	TGTGCCAGCAGCAACCCCCGGCCTGCAACTAATGAAAAACTGTTTTTT
TRBD1	TRBV10-2	.	TRBJ1-2	CASSGTGSYGYTF	TGCGCCAGCAGCGGGACAGGGTCCTATGGCTACACCTTC
.	TRBV27	.	TRBJ1-2	CASSYRQSNYGYTF	TGTGCCAGCAGTTACCGACAGTCTAACTATGGCTACACCTTC
.	TRBV15	.	TRBJ2-5	CATSRDTGMETQYF	TGTGCCACCAGCAGAGATACGGGGATGGAGACCCAGTACTTC
.	TRBV9	.	TRBJ2-2	CASSPADTGELFF	TGTGCCAGCAGCCCAGCCGACACCGGGGAGCTGTTTTTT